This TCR delta chain was recorded in a study of Vδ1+ human thymocytes. The template was reverse-transcribed extracted RNA. The CDR3 regions were amplified by multiplex PCR from V-gene primers to a constant-region primer. TCRdb made new clone calls on the multiplex PCR reads using CATT. The table has 25,000 to 30,000 delta-chain clones, more than 6% seen once. V shed 0 bases, J shed 0 bases, and the junction held 22 bases outside the gene matches. CDR3 length: 23 amino acids. Germline V CDR1 and CDR2: TSWWSYY, QGS. General study results and limits: Many TRG clonotypes were shared between donors; TRD repertoires were essentially private. Despite high sort purity, roughly 20% of thymic T cell receptor delta sequences were Vdelta2. Highly polyclonal TRG and TRD repertoires with Gaussian CDR3 length distributions appeared in thymus.

This clone was counted only a few times. Its antigen is undetermined. Alphabeta T cells were depleted, then CD3+ Vdelta1+ Vdelta2- thymocytes were FACS-sorted. The sequenced sample consisted of Vdelta1+ gamma-delta thymocytes from the thymus. Subset defined: FACS-sorted CD3+ TCRalphabeta- TCRVdelta1+ TCRVdelta2- thymocytes. V is TRDV1 and J is TRDJ1, with 10 bases that match TRDD3. The origin of this receptor is a girl under three years old who had congenital heart surgery. The CDR3 loop is CALGELPTIIWGIPTDDTDKLIF. CDR3 in DNA: TGTGCTCTTGGGGAACTTCCTACGATCATTTGGGGGATACCCACCGACGACACCGATAAACTCATCTTT.